This T cell receptor (beta chain) was identified during a study of OX40 agonist ivuxolimab in advanced cancers. Background on the study: Among those enrolled, mean age was about 62 years (range about 23 to 90) and 82.7% were male. Patients achieving partial responses numbered three: one hepatocellular carcinoma case and two cutaneous melanoma cases.

Clones were sequenced by immunoSEQ multiplex PCR, and TCRdb holds only the in-frame ones, with some missing. Among 75,000 to 95,000 clones listed, more than 80% were seen once. The CDR3 is 15 amino acids. Germline CDR1 and CDR2: LNHDA and SQIVND (reference sequence). Trimming removed 9 bases from V and 1 base from J, with 15 bases in between. The TCR originated in an adult with an advanced solid tumor such as melanoma, head and neck, liver or kidney cancer. Sequencing used CD4+ or CD8+ T cells sorted from blood, obtained in a trial of the OX40 agonist ivuxolimab. The chain carries TRBV19 and TRBJ2-2; D is possibly TRBD1 (5 bases). CDR3 bases: TGTGCCAGCTCCGATGGGGCCCTGAACACCGGGGAGCTGTTTTTT. Protein: CASSDGALNTGELFF.